Sequencing of this T cell receptor (beta chain) was carried out in a study of T-cell reconstitution after alpha-beta-depleted transplantation in children. Unique molecular identifiers tagged the TCRbeta library. TCRdb re-called the PCR reads with MiXCR, one entry per CDR3 protein. This table has around 530,000 distinct CDR3 sequences, about 33% appearing once. V lost 3 bases, J lost 7 bases, and 6 bases stayed unmatched. CDR1 and CDR2 from the germline V gene are DFQATT and SNEGSKA (reference sequence). There are 14 residues in the CDR3. The V gene is TRBV20-1, the J gene TRBJ2-7; TRBD2 matches 13 bases. The clonotype originates from a human donor who donated a stem cell graft to a child with aplastic anemia. The source material was PBMCs from the stem cell graft donor, sampled from the stem cell graft. The CDR3 here is CSARGLAGFREQYF. For the CDR3, the DNA is TGCAGTGCTAGGGGACTAGCGGGATTTAGGGAGCAGTACTTC.